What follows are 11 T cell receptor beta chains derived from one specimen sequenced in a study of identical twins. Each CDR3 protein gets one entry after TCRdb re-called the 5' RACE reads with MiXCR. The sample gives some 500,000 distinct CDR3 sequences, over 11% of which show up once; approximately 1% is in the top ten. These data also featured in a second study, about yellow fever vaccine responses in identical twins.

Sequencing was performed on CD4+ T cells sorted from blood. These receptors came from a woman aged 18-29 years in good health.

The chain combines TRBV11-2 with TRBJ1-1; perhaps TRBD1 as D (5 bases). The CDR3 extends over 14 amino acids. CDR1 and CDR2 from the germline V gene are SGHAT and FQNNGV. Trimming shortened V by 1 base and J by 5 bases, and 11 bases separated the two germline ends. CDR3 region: CASSLVEGKTEAFF. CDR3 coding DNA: TGTGCCAGCAGCTTAGTGGAGGGGAAGACTGAAGCTTTCTTT.

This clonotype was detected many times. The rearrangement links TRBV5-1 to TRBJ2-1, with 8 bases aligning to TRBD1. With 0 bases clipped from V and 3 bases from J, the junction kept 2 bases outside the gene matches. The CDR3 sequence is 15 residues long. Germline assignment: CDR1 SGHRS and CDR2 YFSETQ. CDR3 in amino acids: CASSLAGQDYNEQFF. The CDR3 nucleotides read TGCGCCAGCAGCTTGGCGGGACAGGACTACAATGAGCAGTTCTTC.

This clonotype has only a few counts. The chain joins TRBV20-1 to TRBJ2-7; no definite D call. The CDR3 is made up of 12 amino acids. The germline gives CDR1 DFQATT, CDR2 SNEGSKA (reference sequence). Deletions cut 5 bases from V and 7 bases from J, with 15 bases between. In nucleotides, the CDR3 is TGCAGTGCTCCTCCCGGCAGTTGGGAGCAGTACTTC. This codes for CSAPPGSWEQYF.

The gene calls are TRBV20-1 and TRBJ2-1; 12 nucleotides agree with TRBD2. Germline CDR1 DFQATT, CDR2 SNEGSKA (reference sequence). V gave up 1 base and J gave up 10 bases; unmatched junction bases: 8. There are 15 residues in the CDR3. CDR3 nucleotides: TGCAGTGCTAGAGTTCAGTGGACTAGCGGGAAGGAGCAGTTCTTC. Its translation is CSARVQWTSGKEQFF.

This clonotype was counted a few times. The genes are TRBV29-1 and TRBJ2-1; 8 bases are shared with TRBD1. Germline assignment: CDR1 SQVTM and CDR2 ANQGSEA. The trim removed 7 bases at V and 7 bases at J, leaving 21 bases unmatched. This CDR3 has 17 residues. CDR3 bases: TGCAGCGCTACCGGACAGGGTAGAGTTTTTCGAAAGAATGAGCAGTTCTTC. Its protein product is CSATGQGRVFRKNEQFF.

CDR3 nucleotide sequence: TGTGCCAGCAGCTATTCCAGGGGCCCACCGCGCGATGAGCAGTTCTTC. It yields the protein CASSYSRGPPRDEQFF. The V and J genes are TRBV7-9 and TRBJ2-1; D may be TRBD1 (6 bases). Germline CDR1 is SEHNR and CDR2 is FQNEAQ (reference sequence). The CDR3 sequence is 16 residues long. V was shortened by 4 bases and J by 8 bases, with 21 bases between the two germline ends. The whole variable domain, remainder taken from reference TRBV7-9 and TRBJ2-1, is DTGVSQNPRHKITKRGQNVTFRCDPISEHNRLYWYRQTLGQGPEFLTYFQNEAQLEKSRLLSDRFSAERPKGSFSTLEIQRTEQGDSAMYLCASSYSRGPPRDEQFFGPGTRLTVL.

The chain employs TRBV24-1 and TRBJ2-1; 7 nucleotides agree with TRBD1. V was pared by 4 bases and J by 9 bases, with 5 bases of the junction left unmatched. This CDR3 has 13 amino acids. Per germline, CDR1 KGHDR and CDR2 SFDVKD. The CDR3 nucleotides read TGTGCCACCAGTGAGCTGACAGGGCTTGAGCAGTTCTTC. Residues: CATSELTGLEQFF.

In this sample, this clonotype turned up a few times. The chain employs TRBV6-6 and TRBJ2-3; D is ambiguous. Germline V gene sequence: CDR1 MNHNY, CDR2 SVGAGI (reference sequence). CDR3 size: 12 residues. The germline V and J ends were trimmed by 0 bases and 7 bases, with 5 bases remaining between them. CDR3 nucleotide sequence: TGTGCCAGCAGTTACTCGAGCTATACGCAGTATTTT. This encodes CASSYSSYTQYF.

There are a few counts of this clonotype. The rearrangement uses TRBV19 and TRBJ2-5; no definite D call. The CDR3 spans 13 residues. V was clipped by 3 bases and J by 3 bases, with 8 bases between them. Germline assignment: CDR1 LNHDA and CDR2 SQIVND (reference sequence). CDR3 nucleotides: TGTGCCAGTAGTATTGCTCAGAAAGAGACCCAGTACTTC. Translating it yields CASSIAQKETQYF. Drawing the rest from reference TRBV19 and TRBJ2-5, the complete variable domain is DGGITQSPKYLFRKEGQNVTLSCEQNLNHDAMYWYRQDPGQGLRLIYYSQIVNDFQKGDIAEGYSVSREKKESFPLTVTSAQKNPTAFYLCASSIAQKETQYFGPGTRLLVL.

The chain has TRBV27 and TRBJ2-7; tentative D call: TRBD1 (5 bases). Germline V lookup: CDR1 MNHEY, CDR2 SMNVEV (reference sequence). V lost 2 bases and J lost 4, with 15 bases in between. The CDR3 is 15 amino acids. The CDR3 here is CASSLPGRVRYEQYF. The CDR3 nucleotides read TGTGCCAGCAGTTTACCTGGCAGGGTAAGGTACGAGCAGTACTTC.

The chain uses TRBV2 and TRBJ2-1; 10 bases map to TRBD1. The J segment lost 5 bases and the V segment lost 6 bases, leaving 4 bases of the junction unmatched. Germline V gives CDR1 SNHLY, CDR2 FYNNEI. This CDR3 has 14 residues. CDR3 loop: CASSDRGRNNEQFF. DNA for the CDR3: TGTGCCAGCAGCGACAGGGGGCGAAACAATGAGCAGTTCTTC.